Listed here are 6 T cell receptor beta chains from one sample, sequenced in a study of shared clonotypes between healthy human individuals. Terminally differentiated effector memory CD45RA+ cells were left out of the naive CD8 fraction, which was CD45RO-negative and positively selected for CCR7. Repertoires were generated with immunoSEQ multiplex PCR, while TCRdb's copy carries only in-frame clones and drops some. The sample yields about 2.2 million clones, 93% seen once. Sequenced: naive CD8+ T cells from PBMCs. Receptor source: a man younger than 35 in good health. Some clones in this sample may be carry-over from other donors' samples.

V is TRBV4-3 and J is TRBJ2-7, with 10 positions matching TRBD2. This CDR3 has 15 amino acids. Unmatched junction bases numbered 5, after V lost 1 base and J lost 5 bases. Germline assignment: CDR1 LGHNA and CDR2 YSLEER. The CDR3 reads CASSQGSLAGDEQYF. Here the CDR3 DNA reads TGCGCCAGCAGCCAAGGGAGCCTAGCGGGAGACGAGCAGTACTTC.

The chain couples TRBV4-1 to TRBJ2-7, with TRBD2 as a possible D gene (7 bases). CDR1 is MGHRA and CDR2 is YSYEKL in the germline V gene. Trimming took off 0 bases at V and 3 bases at J, with 15 bases between the two ends. The CDR3 has 16 residues. CDR3 in DNA: TGCGCCAGCAGCCAAGATAGAGTAGGGGGGGGCTACGAGCAGTACTTC. Translated, it gives CASSQDRVGGGYEQYF.

This chain joins TRBV7-8 and TRBJ2-1; 7 bases match TRBD2. The V gene's germline CDR1 is SGHVS and CDR2 FQNEAQ. CDR3 length: 19 residues. The junction had 13 bases not matched to a gene; V was cut back by 0 bases and J by 2 bases. The CDR3 DNA reads TGTGCCAGCAGCTTAGCGCTCGCGGCTAGCGGAGCAACCTACAATGAGCAGTTCTTC. Protein sequence: CASSLALAASGATYNEQFF.

About this clone itself: This same CDR3 is encoded by further DNA sequences in the sample. This chain joins TRBV15 and TRBJ2-7; the D gene is possibly TRBD2 (5 bases). The V and J ends lost 3 bases and 6 bases respectively, with 6 bases between them. CDR3 length equals 11 residues. Germline-derived CDR1 and CDR2 are LNHNV and YYDKDF (reference sequence). CDR3 sequence reads: CATSSGGEQYF. The CDR3, as DNA: TGTGCCACCAGCAGTGGAGGCGAGCAGTACTTC. Drawing the rest from reference TRBV15 and TRBJ2-7, the complete variable domain is DAMVIQNPRYQVTQFGKPVTLSCSQTLNHNVMYWYQQKSSQAPKLLFHYYDKDFNNEADTPDNFQSRRPNTSFCFLDIRSPGLGDTAMYLCATSSGGEQYFGPGTRLTVT.

To note about this clone: In the same sample, other DNA sequences code for this CDR3. CDR3 loop: CASSSGGEQFF. Written as DNA, the CDR3 is TGTGCCAGCAGCTCCGGCGGTGAGCAGTTCTTC. The chain combines TRBV9 with TRBJ2-1, with D unclear. CDR3 length: 11 amino acids. Germline CDR1 SGDLS, CDR2 YYNGEE. Trimming took off 4 bases at V and 9 bases at J, with 8 bases between the two ends.

V is TRBV28 and J is TRBJ2-1, with 10 bases lining up with TRBD2. CDR1 is MDHEN, CDR2 SYDVKM, per germline. V dropped 2 bases and J dropped 9; count of bases not matched to a gene: 7. The CDR3 runs to 15 residues. The CDR3: CASSLMLAGVGEQFF. The DNA for the CDR3 is TGTGCCAGCAGTTTAATGCTAGCGGGAGTTGGTGAGCAGTTCTTC.